The 5 T cell receptor beta chains presented below share a single source sample, sequenced in a study of blood T cell repertoires in COVID-19. Libraries were prepared by immunoSEQ multiplex PCR; TCRdb keeps only in-frame clonotypes and omits some of them. The data show 220,000 or so clones, with 84% seen just once and roughly 6.2% held by the top ten. The sample was PBMCs or T cells enriched from blood (not recorded which). All receptors come from a middle-aged woman who had recovered from COVID-19.

The gene calls are TRBV30 and TRBJ2-7, with TRBD2 matching 10 bases. Trimming removed 1 base from V and 4 bases from J; junction bases left unmatched: 7. Per the germline V gene, CDR1 is GTSNPN and CDR2 is SVGIG (reference sequence). This CDR3 region has 15 residues. In DNA, the CDR3 is TGTGCCTGGAGTGGAACTAGCGGGAAAATTTACGAGCAGTACTTC. Amino acids: CAWSGTSGKIYEQYF. Based on the CDR3 plus reference TRBV30 and TRBJ2-7, the full variable domain is SQTIHQWPATLVQPVGSPLSLECTVEGTSNPNLYWYRQAAGRGLQLLFYSVGIGQISSEVPQNLSASRPQDRQFILSSKKLLLSDSGFYLCAWSGTSGKIYEQYFGPGTRLTVT.

The chain combines TRBV7-8 with TRBJ2-3; 15 bases agree with TRBD2. The CDR3 consists of 17 residues. J lost 1 base, V lost 2 bases, and 1 base had no gene match. From germline, CDR1 is SGHVS and CDR2 FQNEAQ. CDR3 bases: TGTGCCAGCAGCTTACGGACTAGCGGGAGGGGCACAGATACGCAGTATTTT. It is translated as CASSLRTSGRGTDTQYF.

This chain links TRBV2 with TRBJ2-6; D call uncertain. The CDR3 is 15 amino acids. Germline V CDR1 and CDR2: SNHLY, FYNNEI. Trimming shortened V by 5 bases and J by 0 bases, and 8 bases separated the two germline ends. The CDR3 sequence is CASSSTVSGANVLTF. The CDR3 nucleotides are TGTGCCAGCAGTTCTACCGTCTCTGGGGCCAACGTCCTGACTTTC.

The rearrangement joins TRBV5-1 to TRBJ2-5, with 8 bases fitting TRBD1. The germline V gene has CDR1 SGHRS and CDR2 YFSETQ. This CDR3 region has 13 residues. The ends lost 4 bases at V and 3 bases at J; junction bases unmatched: 2. The CDR3 protein is CASSNRGEETQYF. CDR3 bases: TGCGCCAGCAGCAACAGGGGGGAAGAGACCCAGTACTTC.

CDR3 in amino acids: CATSDRGGGPSSYNEQFF. The CDR3, as DNA: TGTGCCACCAGTGATCGAGGGGGCGGACCAAGCTCCTACAATGAGCAGTTCTTC. This chain connects TRBV24-1 to TRBJ2-1, with 7 bases lining up with TRBD1. The length of the CDR3 is 18 residues. Germline CDR1 KGHDR, CDR2 SFDVKD. V was clipped by 3 bases and J by 0 bases; unmatched bases: 10.